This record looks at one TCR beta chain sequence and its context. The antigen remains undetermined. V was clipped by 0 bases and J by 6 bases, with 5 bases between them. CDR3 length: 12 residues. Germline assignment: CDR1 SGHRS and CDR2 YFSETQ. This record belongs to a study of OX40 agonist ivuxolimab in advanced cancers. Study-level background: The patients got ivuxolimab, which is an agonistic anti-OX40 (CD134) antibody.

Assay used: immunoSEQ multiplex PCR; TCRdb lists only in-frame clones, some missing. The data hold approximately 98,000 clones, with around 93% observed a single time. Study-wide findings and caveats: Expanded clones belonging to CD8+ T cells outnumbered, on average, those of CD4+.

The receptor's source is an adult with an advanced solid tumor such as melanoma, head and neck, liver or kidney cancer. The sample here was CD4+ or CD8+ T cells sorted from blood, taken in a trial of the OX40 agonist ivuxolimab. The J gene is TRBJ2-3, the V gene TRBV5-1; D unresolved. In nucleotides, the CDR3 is TGCGCCAGCAGCTTGGATACCGATACGCAGTATTTT. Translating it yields CASSLDTDTQYF. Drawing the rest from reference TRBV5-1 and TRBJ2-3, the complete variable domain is KAGVTQTPRYLIKTRGQQVTLSCSPISGHRSVSWYQQTPGQGLQFLFEYFSETQRNKGNFPGRFSGRQFSNSRSEMNVSTLELGDSALYLCASSLDTDTQYFGPGTRLTVL.